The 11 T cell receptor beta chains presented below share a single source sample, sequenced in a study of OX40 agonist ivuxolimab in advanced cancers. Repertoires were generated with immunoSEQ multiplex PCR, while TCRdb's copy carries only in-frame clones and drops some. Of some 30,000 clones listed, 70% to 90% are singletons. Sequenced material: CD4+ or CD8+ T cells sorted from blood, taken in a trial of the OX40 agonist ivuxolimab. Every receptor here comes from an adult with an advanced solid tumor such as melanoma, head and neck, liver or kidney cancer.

In nucleotides, the CDR3 is TGTGCCAGCAGACCGGGACTAGCTTTTTATGAGCAGTTCTTC. Translated: CASRPGLAFYEQFF. The chain carries TRBV9 and TRBJ2-1, with 9 positions matching TRBD2. The trim removed 5 bases at V and 8 bases at J, leaving 8 bases unmatched. The CDR3 length is 14 residues. Germline CDR1 is SGDLS and CDR2 is YYNGEE.

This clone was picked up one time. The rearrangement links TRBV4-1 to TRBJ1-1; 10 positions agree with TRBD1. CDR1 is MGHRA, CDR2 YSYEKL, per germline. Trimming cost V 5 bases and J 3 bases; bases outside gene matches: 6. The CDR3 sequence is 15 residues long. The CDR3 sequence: CASSRDRGWDTEAFF. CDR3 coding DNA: TGCGCCAGCAGCAGGGACAGGGGATGGGACACTGAAGCTTTCTTT.

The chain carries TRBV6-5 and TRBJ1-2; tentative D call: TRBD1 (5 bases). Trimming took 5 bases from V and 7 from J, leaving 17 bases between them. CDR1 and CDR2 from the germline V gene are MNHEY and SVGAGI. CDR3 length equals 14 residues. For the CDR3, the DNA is TGTGCCAGCAGTCCGACAGCCGTCGGGGTTGGCTACACCTTC. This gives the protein CASSPTAVGVGYTF.

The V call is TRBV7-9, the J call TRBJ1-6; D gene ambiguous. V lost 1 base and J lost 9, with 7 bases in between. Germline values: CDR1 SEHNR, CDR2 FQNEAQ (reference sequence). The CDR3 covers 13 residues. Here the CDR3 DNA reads TGTGCCAGCAGCTTAGACCCGAGTTCACCCCTCCACTTT. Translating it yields CASSLDPSSPLHF.

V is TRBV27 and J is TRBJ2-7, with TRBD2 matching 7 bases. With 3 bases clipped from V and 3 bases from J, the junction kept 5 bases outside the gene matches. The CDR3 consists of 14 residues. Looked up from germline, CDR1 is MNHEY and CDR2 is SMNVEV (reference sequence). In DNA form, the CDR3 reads TGTGCCAGCAGTTTGGGGAGGGCTTTCTACGAGCAGTACTTC. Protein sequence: CASSLGRAFYEQYF.

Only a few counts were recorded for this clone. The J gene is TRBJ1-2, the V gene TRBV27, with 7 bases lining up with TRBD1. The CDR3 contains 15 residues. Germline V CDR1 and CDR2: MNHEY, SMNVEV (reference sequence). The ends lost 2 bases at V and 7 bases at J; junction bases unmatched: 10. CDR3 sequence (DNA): TGTGCCAGCAGTTTAAGTGAGGGGGCGTCAACTGGCTACACCTTC. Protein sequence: CASSLSEGASTGYTF.

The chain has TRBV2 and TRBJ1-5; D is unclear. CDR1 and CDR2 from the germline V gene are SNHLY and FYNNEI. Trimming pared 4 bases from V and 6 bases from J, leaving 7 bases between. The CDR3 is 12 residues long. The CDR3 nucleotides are TGTGCCAGCAGTGGGGAAGCTCAGCCCCAGCATTTT. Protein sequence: CASSGEAQPQHF.

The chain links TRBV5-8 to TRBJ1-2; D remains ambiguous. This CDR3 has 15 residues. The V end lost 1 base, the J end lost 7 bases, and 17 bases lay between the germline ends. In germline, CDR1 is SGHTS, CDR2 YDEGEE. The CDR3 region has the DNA TGTGCCAGCAGCTTGCTGGGTATGCGGGTGAGTGGCTACACCTTC. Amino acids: CASSLLGMRVSGYTF.

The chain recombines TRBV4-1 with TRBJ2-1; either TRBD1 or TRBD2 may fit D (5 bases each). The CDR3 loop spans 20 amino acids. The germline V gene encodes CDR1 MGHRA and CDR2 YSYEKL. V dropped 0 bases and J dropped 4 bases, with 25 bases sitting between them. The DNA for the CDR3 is TGCGCCAGCAGCCAAGATAGGGCCCTCGTGGTGGCGAGGGGTTACAATGAGCAGTTCTTC. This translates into CASSQDRALVVARGYNEQFF.

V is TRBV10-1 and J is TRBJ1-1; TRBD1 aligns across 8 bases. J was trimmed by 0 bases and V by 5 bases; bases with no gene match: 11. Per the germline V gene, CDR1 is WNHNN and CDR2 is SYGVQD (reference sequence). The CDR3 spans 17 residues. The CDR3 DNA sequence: TGCGCCAGCAGTCCACTGGGACAGGATATCTTGAACACTGAAGCTTTCTTT. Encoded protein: CASSPLGQDILNTEAFF.

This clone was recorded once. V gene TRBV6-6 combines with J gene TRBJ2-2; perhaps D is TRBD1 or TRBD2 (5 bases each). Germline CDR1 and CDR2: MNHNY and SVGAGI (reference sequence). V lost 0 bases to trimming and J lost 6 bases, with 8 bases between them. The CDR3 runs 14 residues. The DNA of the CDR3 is TGTGCCAGCAGTTACTCTGGGGGAGCCGGGGAGCTGTTTTTT. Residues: CASSYSGGAGELFF.